The next 22 T cell receptor beta chains were all read from a single sample in a study of shared clonotypes between healthy human individuals. Sequencing used immunoSEQ multiplex PCR; TCRdb keeps in-frame clones, though not all of them. Of fewer than 2.5 million clones in the sample, 80% to 95% were seen once. Sequencing used naive CD4+ T cells from PBMCs. Subset indicated: CD45RA+ positively selected. These receptor sequences come from a man younger than 35 in good health. Some clones in this sample may be carry-over from other donors' samples.

Remarks on this clone: One end of the junction is discordant with germline, which a read error may explain. In the same sample, other DNA sequences code for this CDR3. This rearrangement joins TRBV7-9 to TRBJ2-7; D unresolved. This CDR3 is built from 12 residues. In germline, CDR1 is SEHNR, CDR2 FQNEAQ (reference sequence). The CDR3 loop is CASSFATYEQYF. In nucleotides, the CDR3 is TGTGCCAGCAGCTTCGCGACCTACGAGCAATACTTC.

The chain uses TRBV15 and TRBJ2-5; tentative D call: TRBD1 (5 bases). This CDR3 comprises 14 residues. CDR1 and CDR2 from the germline V gene are LNHNV and YYDKDF (reference sequence). The V and J ends lost 0 bases and 5 bases respectively, with 10 bases between them. The CDR3 protein is CATSREKGLETQYF. The CDR3 DNA reads as TGTGCCACCAGCAGAGAGAAGGGGCTGGAGACCCAGTACTTC.

This clone was seen more than once but under ten times. The chain has TRBV11-3 and TRBJ1-1; D is undetermined. The CDR3 is 13 amino acids. V gave up 5 bases and J gave up 1 base, with 8 bases separating them. The germline CDR1 and CDR2 sequences are SGHNT and YENEEA. CDR3 DNA: TGTGCCAGCAGCCTCCGTTGGAACACTGAAGCTTTCTTT. Translating gives CASSLRWNTEAFF.

A note on this clone: This sample includes further DNA sequences coding for the same CDR3. The chain has TRBV18 and TRBJ1-1; 8 bases line up with TRBD1. Germline-derived CDR1 and CDR2 are KGHSH and LQKENI. V shed 3 bases and J 2 bases; nucleotides not matched to a gene: 8. This CDR3 is 16 amino acids long. The DNA of the CDR3 is TGTGCCAGCTCACCCCCCGGGACAGGAGAAAACACTGAAGCTTTCTTT. Translating gives CASSPPGTGENTEAFF. Variable domain in full (rest from reference TRBV18 and TRBJ1-1): NAGVMQNPRHLVRRRGQEARLRCSPMKGHSHVYWYRQLPEEGLKFMVYLQKENIIDESGMPKERFSAEFPKEGPSILRIQQVVRGDSAAYFCASSPPGTGENTEAFFGQGTRLTVV.

The chain has TRBV9 and TRBJ2-3; 14 nucleotides line up with TRBD2. The CDR3 loop spans 18 amino acids. V dropped 0 bases and J dropped 2; count of bases not matched to a gene: 5. CDR1 and CDR2 (germline): SGDLS, YYNGEE. The CDR3 reads CASSVGLAGGLYTDTQYF. CDR3 nucleotide sequence: TGTGCCAGCAGCGTAGGACTAGCGGGAGGGCTTTACACAGATACGCAGTATTTT.

The rearrangement links TRBV29-1 to TRBJ2-3; 8 bases are shared with TRBD1. The CDR3 loop spans 13 amino acids. CDR1 and CDR2 (germline): SQVTM, ANQGSEA. With 3 bases clipped from V and 5 bases from J, the junction kept 4 bases outside the gene matches. CDR3 in DNA: TGCAGCGTTGAGTATACAGGGGGAGATACGCAGTATTTT. Translated, it gives CSVEYTGGDTQYF.

J is TRBJ2-1 and V is TRBV11-2; TRBD1 matches at 7 bases. The CDR3 runs 14 residues. V was pared by 5 bases and J by 15 bases, with 16 bases of the junction left unmatched. CDR1 and CDR2 from the germline V gene are SGHAT and FQNNGV. The CDR3 spells CASSPQIYQGVGFF. CDR3 sequence (DNA): TGTGCCAGCAGCCCACAAATATACCAGGGGGTAGGGTTCTTC. The variable domain in full, completed from reference TRBV11-2 and TRBJ2-1, reads EAGVAQSPRYKIIEKRQSVAFWCNPISGHATLYWYQQILGQGPKLLIQFQNNGVVDDSQLPKDRFSAERLKGVDSTLKIQPAKLEDSAVYLCASSPQIYQGVGFFGPGTRLTVL.

With regard to this clone: The junction does not match germline at one end; this may be a read error. Other DNA sequences in the same sample also yield this CDR3. The V and J genes are TRBV6-5 and TRBJ2-7; maybe TRBD1 (5 bases). CDR1 and CDR2 (germline): MNHEY, SVGAGI. The CDR3 is 14 residues long. CDR3 protein: CASSYSRTSFEQYF. The CDR3 coding sequence is TGTGCCAGCAGTTACTCTAGGACATCCTTCGAGCAGTACTTC.

This chain joins TRBV7-3 and TRBJ2-1; D uncertain. Germline CDR1 SGHTA, CDR2 FQGTGA. The CDR3 is made up of 15 amino acids. V gave up 2 bases and J gave up 7 bases, with 15 bases separating them. For the CDR3, the DNA is TGTGCCAGCAGCTTAGGTCCCCCGCCTGGTAATGAGCAGTTCTTC. It yields the protein CASSLGPPPGNEQFF.

V is TRBV5-1 and J is TRBJ2-6, with a possible D match to TRBD1 (6 bases). The CDR3 covers 19 residues. Trimming removed 0 bases at V and 0 bases at J, with 16 bases between. Germline CDR1 is SGHRS and CDR2 is YFSETQ. CDR3 in amino acids: CASSLVAGDSFSGANVLTF. The DNA for the CDR3 is TGCGCCAGCAGCTTGGTAGCAGGGGATTCATTCTCTGGGGCCAACGTCCTGACTTTC.

The V call is TRBV14, the J call TRBJ2-5; 9 bases map to TRBD2. The CDR3 totals 16 residues. Germline V lookup: CDR1 SGHDN, CDR2 FVKESK. V gave up 0 bases and J gave up 4 bases; unmatched junction bases: 6. The CDR3 spells CASSQDPSGGRETQYF. The CDR3, as DNA: TGTGCCAGCAGCCAAGATCCCAGCGGGGGGCGAGAGACCCAGTACTTC.

The J gene is TRBJ2-7, the V gene TRBV6-5; TRBD1 agrees at 8 bases. J gave up 4 bases and V 0 bases, and 5 bases lay outside the gene matches. This CDR3 contains 15 residues. Germline-derived CDR1 and CDR2 are MNHEY and SVGAGI. CDR3 nucleotide sequence: TGTGCCAGCAGTTACTCAAATACAGGGGGGTACGAGCAGTACTTC. Translation: CASSYSNTGGYEQYF.

This chain links TRBV2 with TRBJ2-1; TRBD2 agrees at 8 bases. This CDR3 has 14 amino acids. The V gene's germline CDR1 is SNHLY and CDR2 FYNNEI. The J segment lost 5 bases and the V segment lost 10 bases, leaving 10 bases of the junction unmatched. The CDR3 region has the DNA TGTGCCACCGTAGGGACTAGTGTGAACAATGAGCAGTTCTTC. This encodes CATVGTSVNNEQFF.

This clone was counted between two and nine times. V is TRBV4-2 and J is TRBJ2-5; D is unclear. Germline CDR1 and CDR2: LGHNA and YNFKEQ. The CDR3 spans 12 residues. The V and J ends lost 6 bases and 3 bases respectively, with 8 bases between them. The CDR3 sequence is CASSYSKETQYF. The CDR3 DNA reads as TGTGCCAGCAGTTATTCTAAAGAGACCCAGTACTTC.

This chain connects TRBV10-3 to TRBJ2-7; no definite D call. The ends were cut back, 6 bases at V and 3 bases at J, with 6 bases in the middle. The CDR3 runs to 11 residues. CDR1 and CDR2 from the germline V gene are ENHRY and SYGVKD. CDR3 nucleotides: TGTGCCATCAGCCGCGACTACGAGCAGTACTTC. The encoded protein is CAISRDYEQYF.

The chain joins TRBV28 to TRBJ1-1; D unclear. The CDR3 consists of 16 residues. The V and J ends lost 6 bases and 4 bases respectively, with 21 bases between them. The germline CDR1 and CDR2 sequences are MDHEN and SYDVKM. CDR3 in DNA: TGTGCCAGCAGATCGACCGGGAGCTGGAAGGGCACTGAAGCTTTCTTT. Protein: CASRSTGSWKGTEAFF.

In DNA, the CDR3 is TGTGCCTGGAGCCTGGGAAGAAACATTCAGTACTTC. Its translation is CAWSLGRNIQYF. The chain is built from TRBV30 and TRBJ2-4; no reliable D call. Germline assignment: CDR1 GTSNPN and CDR2 SVGIG (reference sequence). There are 12 residues in the CDR3. V was clipped by 3 bases and J by 6 bases, with 9 bases between them. Filled out from reference TRBV30 and TRBJ2-4, the complete variable domain reads SQTIHQWPATLVQPVGSPLSLECTVEGTSNPNLYWYRQAAGRGLQLLFYSVGIGQISSEVPQNLSASRPQDRQFILSSKKLLLSDSGFYLCAWSLGRNIQYFGAGTRLSVL.

This clone was recorded only once. The chain links TRBV7-9 to TRBJ1-5; D is ambiguous. The CDR3 sequence is 16 residues long. From germline, CDR1 is SEHNR and CDR2 FQNEAQ (reference sequence). Trimming left V 5 bases short and J 6 bases short, with 20 bases between. CDR3 nucleotides: TGTGCCAGCAGCGGCCAAGATTCAGGAGCGGGTCAGCCCCAGCATTTT. Its translation is CASSGQDSGAGQPQHF.

This clone showed up just once. This chain joins TRBV5-1 and TRBJ2-7, with D maybe TRBD1 (6 bases). With 3 bases removed from V and 1 base from J, the gap between germline ends came to 14 bases. Germline assignment: CDR1 SGHRS and CDR2 YFSETQ. The CDR3 contains 15 residues. This CDR3 is CASSSGHRLSYEQYF. The CDR3 nucleotides read TGCGCCAGCAGCTCGGGACATCGGCTATCCTACGAGCAGTACTTC.

V usage is TRBV14 and J usage is TRBJ2-1, with 7 nucleotides matching TRBD2. CDR1 is SGHDN, CDR2 FVKESK, per germline. CDR3 length equals 17 residues. The ends lost 2 bases at V and 3 bases at J; junction bases unmatched: 10. CDR3 region: CASSQSLTGGRYNEQFF. CDR3 nucleotides: TGTGCCAGCAGCCAATCTCTAACGGGAGGTCGCTACAATGAGCAGTTCTTC.

This clone was seen only once. This chain uses TRBV7-3 with TRBJ2-1; D might be TRBD1 or TRBD2, each matching 5 bases. V lost 4 bases and J lost 8, with 18 bases in between. Looked up from germline, CDR1 is SGHTA and CDR2 is FQGTGA. The CDR3 loop spans 15 amino acids. CDR3 sequence (DNA): TGTGCCAGCAGCTCCGGGACCCCATTGAACGATGAGCAGTTCTTC. It is translated as CASSSGTPLNDEQFF.

The V and J genes are TRBV7-3 and TRBJ2-7; 7 bases agree with TRBD2. This CDR3 spans 19 amino acids. V shed 8 bases, J shed 7 bases, and the junction held 29 bases outside the gene matches. Germline loops: CDR1 SGHTA, CDR2 FQGTGA. The CDR3 reads CASGLEGPSGGGAPGEQYF. The CDR3 DNA follows: TGTGCCAGCGGCCTGGAGGGTCCCTCGGGGGGAGGGGCCCCGGGAGAGCAGTACTTC.